Sequencing of this T cell receptor (beta chain) was carried out in a study of blood T cell repertoires in COVID-19. Study at large: The United States, Italy and Spain provided the acute and convalescent COVID-19 samples. T cells, B-cell-depleted T cells, or PBMCs supplied cDNA or gDNA.

CDR1 and CDR2 (germline): MNHEY, SVGAGI. With 4 bases removed from V and 5 bases from J, the gap between germline ends came to 12 bases. The CDR3 consists of 13 residues. Clones were read by immunoSEQ multiplex PCR, and TCRdb kept only the in-frame ones, dropping some. The data hold approximately 220,000 clones, with 70% to 90% observed a single time. The sequence was obtained from a man aged 50 to 60 who had recovered from COVID-19. The chain carries TRBV6-5 and TRBJ2-7; D is perhaps TRBD2 (6 bases). The source material was peripheral blood. CDR3 coding DNA: TGTGCCAGCAGTTTGCGGGAATTCCACGAGCAGTACTTC. Amino acids: CASSLREFHEQYF.